One and the same sample provided the 15 T cell receptor beta chains below, sequenced in a study of cytomegalovirus exposure and HLA in healthy donors. 13 Jbeta primers and 60 Vbeta primers were used for the PCR. Assay: immunoSEQ multiplex PCR; the TCRdb copy retains only in-frame clones and omits some. The sample shows around 110,000 clones, less than 80% of them seen only once. Sequencing used PBMCs. Source of these receptors: a woman in her thirties or forties in good health and CMV-seropositive.

This chain connects TRBV7-3 to TRBJ1-1; D unresolved. Germline-derived CDR1 and CDR2 are SGHTA and FQGTGA. Trimming took off 6 bases at V and 1 base at J, with 9 bases between the two ends. The CDR3 extends over 13 amino acids. In DNA, the CDR3 is TGTGCCAGCAGTCAAGGGAGGAACACTGAAGCTTTCTTT. This sequence encodes CASSQGRNTEAFF.

This chain connects TRBV5-4 to TRBJ2-7, with 10 bases that match TRBD2. V gave up 3 bases and J gave up 5 bases; unmatched junction bases: 8. Germline V gene sequence: CDR1 SGHNT, CDR2 YYREEE (reference sequence). This CDR3 has 15 amino acids. CDR3 sequence reads: CASSSQREGFHEQYF. The CDR3 bases are TGTGCCAGCAGCTCCCAGCGGGAGGGGTTCCACGAGCAGTACTTC.

The J gene is TRBJ2-5, the V gene TRBV19; D might be TRBD2 (6 bases). Per germline, CDR1 LNHDA and CDR2 SQIVND (reference sequence). The CDR3 totals 15 residues. The germline V and J ends were trimmed by 6 bases and 1 base, with 15 bases remaining between them. CDR3 DNA: TGTGCCAGTAGCCTCGGGGGAGACATCCAAGAGACCCAGTACTTC. Its protein product is CASSLGGDIQETQYF.

The chain recombines TRBV27 with TRBJ2-5, with D possibly TRBD1 on 6 matching bases. Germline V gene data show CDR1 as MNHEY and CDR2 as SMNVEV (reference sequence). The ends were cut back, 3 bases at V and 5 bases at J, with 10 bases in the middle. There are 13 residues in the CDR3. The CDR3 loop reads CASSLLGAETQYF. The CDR3 coding sequence is TGTGCCAGCAGTTTGTTGGGGGCGGAGACCCAGTACTTC.

The genes are TRBV25-1 and TRBJ2-7, with TRBD1 matching over 8 bases. This CDR3 region has 14 residues. V lost 7 bases and J lost 4; bases outside the gene matches: 9. Germline CDR1 and CDR2: MGHDK and SYGVNS. CDR3 amino acids: CASTGQGGGYEQYF. Here the CDR3 DNA reads TGTGCCAGCACCGGACAGGGCGGCGGGTACGAGCAGTACTTC.

The chain joins TRBV9 to TRBJ1-2; 9 nucleotides align to TRBD1. Trimming took 1 base from V and 3 from J; bases not matched to a gene: 1. Per germline, CDR1 SGDLS and CDR2 YYNGEE. There are 14 residues in the CDR3. Here the CDR3 reads CASSVTGGDYGYTF. DNA for the CDR3: TGTGCCAGCAGCGTAACAGGGGGCGACTATGGCTACACCTTC.

The rearrangement links TRBV29-1 to TRBJ2-7; D possibly corresponds to TRBD2 (6 bases). This CDR3 is built from 12 residues. Germline CDR1 SQVTM, CDR2 ANQGSEA. V was shortened by 6 bases and J by 9 bases, with 18 bases between the two germline ends. The CDR3 here is CSVAGPDYLQYF. The CDR3 bases are TGCAGCGTAGCGGGCCCCGATTACCTGCAGTACTTC.

The chain combines TRBV6-1 with TRBJ1-1, with 10 bases that match TRBD1. V lost 6 bases, J lost 2 bases, and 3 bases stayed unmatched. Germline-derived CDR1 and CDR2 are MNHNS and SASEGT. The CDR3 runs to 14 residues. The CDR3 spells CASRTGGPNTEAFF. DNA for the CDR3: TGTGCCAGCAGGACAGGGGGCCCCAACACTGAAGCTTTCTTT.

The chain employs TRBV7-2 and TRBJ2-1, with 7 bases aligning to TRBD2. Germline CDR1 SGHTA, CDR2 FQGNSA. The V gene end was trimmed by 1 base and the J gene end by 4 bases; junction bases not matched to a gene: 4. CDR3 length: 15 residues. CDR3 sequence (DNA): TGTGCCAGCAGCTTAGGCGGGAGTATTTACAATGAGCAGTTCTTC. This encodes CASSLGGSIYNEQFF.

The rearrangement links TRBV2 to TRBJ1-4, with TRBD1 matching over 9 bases. V lost 6 bases and J lost 7; bases outside the gene matches: 9. Per germline, CDR1 SNHLY and CDR2 FYNNEI. The CDR3 extends over 15 amino acids. The CDR3 DNA sequence: TGTGCCAGCAGGGCTGACAGGGGGTACGGTGAAAAACTGTTTTTT. This encodes CASRADRGYGEKLFF.

This clone was detected once. J is TRBJ1-6 and V is TRBV5-1; no reliable D call. Between the trimmed V and J ends, which lost 4 bases and 6 bases, there was a span of 8 bases. Germline assignment: CDR1 SGHRS and CDR2 YFSETQ. This CDR3 has 13 amino acids. The CDR3: CASSLDTNSPLHF. In DNA, the CDR3 is TGCGCCAGCAGCCTAGATACTAATTCACCCCTCCACTTT.

The chain couples TRBV6-5 to TRBJ2-7; a possible D gene is TRBD1 (5 bases). With 1 base removed from V and 3 bases from J, the gap between germline ends came to 13 bases. Germline V gives CDR1 MNHEY, CDR2 SVGAGI. The CDR3 is 15 amino acids. The CDR3 reads CASSYLWGGVYEQYF. In DNA form, the CDR3 reads TGTGCCAGCAGTTACTTATGGGGCGGTGTCTACGAGCAGTACTTC.

The genes are TRBV25-1 and TRBJ2-5; D gene ambiguous. The closer fit of TRBJ2-7 to the DNA end suggests the J call may be wrong. This CDR3 spans 12 amino acids. The germline V gene encodes CDR1 MGHDK and CDR2 SYGVNS. Here the CDR3 reads CASSDAIYEQYF. CDR3 in DNA: TGTGCCAGCAGTGACGCAATTTACGAGCAGTACTTC.

CDR3 loop: CSVERGNGGRTQYF. For the CDR3, the DNA is TGCAGCGTTGAAAGGGGGAATGGGGGCCGGACGCAGTATTTT. The chain joins TRBV29-1 to TRBJ2-3; a possible D gene is TRBD1 (6 bases). This CDR3 is built from 14 residues. The germline V gene encodes CDR1 SQVTM and CDR2 ANQGSEA. Trimming removed 2 bases from V and 9 bases from J, with 18 bases in between.

V and J are TRBV27 and TRBJ2-3, with TRBD2 identical over 15 bases. V gave up 4 bases and J gave up 2 bases; unmatched junction bases: 7. CDR3 length: 18 amino acids. The V gene's germline CDR1 is MNHEY and CDR2 SMNVEV (reference sequence). CDR3 amino acids: CASSSWGLAGGFTDTQYF. In nucleotides, the CDR3 is TGTGCCAGCAGTTCATGGGGACTAGCGGGGGGATTCACAGATACGCAGTATTTT.